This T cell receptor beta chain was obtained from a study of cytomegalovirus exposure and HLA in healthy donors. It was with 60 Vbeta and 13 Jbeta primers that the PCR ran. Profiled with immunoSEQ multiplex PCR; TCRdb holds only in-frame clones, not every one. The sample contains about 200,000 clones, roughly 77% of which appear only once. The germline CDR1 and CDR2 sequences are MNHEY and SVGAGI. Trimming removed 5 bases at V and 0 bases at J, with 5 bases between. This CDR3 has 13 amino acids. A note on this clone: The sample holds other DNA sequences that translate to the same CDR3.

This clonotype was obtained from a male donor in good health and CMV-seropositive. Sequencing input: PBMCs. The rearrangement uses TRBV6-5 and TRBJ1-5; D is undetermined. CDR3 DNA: TGTGCCAGCAGTAGAGATAGCAATCAGCCCCAGCATTTT. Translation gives CASSRDSNQPQHF.